Listed here are 3 T cell receptor beta chains from one sample, sequenced in a study of cytomegalovirus exposure and HLA in healthy donors. The PCR ran on 60 Vbeta and 13 Jbeta primers. The data were produced by immunoSEQ multiplex PCR, yet TCRdb's version contains in-frame clones alone and is incomplete. This sample has about 160,000 clones; about 75% occur once, and the top ten carry roughly 7.3%. Sequencing used PBMCs. The receptors originated from a male donor in good health and CMV-seropositive.

V gene TRBV2 combines with J gene TRBJ1-2; D possibly corresponds to TRBD1 (5 bases). Germline CDR1 is SNHLY and CDR2 is FYNNEI. Deletions cut 2 bases from V and 6 bases from J, with 7 bases between. The CDR3 runs 12 residues. DNA of the CDR3: TGTGCCAGCAGTGAACGACAGAATGGCTACACCTTC. It yields the protein CASSERQNGYTF.

The V call is TRBV9, the J call TRBJ1-3; 9 bases align to TRBD1. V gave up 0 bases and J gave up 2 bases; unmatched junction bases: 6. CDR1 and CDR2 from the germline V gene are SGDLS and YYNGEE. The CDR3 contains 17 residues. The CDR3 bases are TGTGCCAGCAGCGTAGAACCGGGACAGGGAGCTGGAAACACCATATATTTT. Translated, it gives CASSVEPGQGAGNTIYF.

The J gene is TRBJ2-7, the V gene TRBV13; D gene uncertain. V gave up 4 bases and J gave up 3 bases, with 16 bases separating them. This CDR3 is 15 amino acids long. Germline CDR1 and CDR2: PRHDT and FYEKMQ (reference sequence). The CDR3 DNA is TGTGCCAGCAGCTCGGGTCCTCGACCCGACTACGAGCAGTACTTC. The encoded protein is CASSSGPRPDYEQYF.